A selection of T cell receptor beta chains follows, all from one sample in a study of vaccination effects on CD4 cells after COVID-19. Clones were sequenced by immunoSEQ multiplex PCR, and TCRdb holds only the in-frame ones, with some missing. The sample records fewer than 70,000 clones, around 80% being singletons. These receptors lack a known antigen. The specimen was CD4+ T cells from PBMCs cultured with SARS-CoV-2 spike peptides, collected before COVID-19 vaccination. These TCRs come from a human donor who received a COVID-19 vaccine. CDR3s include the opening cysteine and the closing phenylalanine or tryptophan. Each record gives: V gene, clone size, D gene, J gene, CDR3 protein, CDR3 DNA. A D gene is named only where the DNA matches it firmly. Expanded clones are given a class, and other clones once, few, many or no size at all.

V gene: TRBV10-1; clone size: -; D gene: -; J gene: TRBJ1-1; CDR3 protein: CASSDRGEWGTEAFF; CDR3 DNA: TGCGCCAGCAGTGACAGGGGCGAGTGGGGCACTGAAGCTTTCTTT
V gene: TRBV2; clone size: -; D gene: -; J gene: TRBJ2-5; CDR3 protein: CASSEALQGGDKTQYF; CDR3 DNA: TGTGCCAGCAGTGAAGCGCTTCAAGGGGGGGACAAGACCCAGTACTTC
V gene: TRBV6-5; clone size: few; D gene: TRBD2; J gene: TRBJ2-2; CDR3 protein: CASRRGDLTGELFF; CDR3 DNA: TGTGCCAGCAGACGGGGGGATCTCACCGGGGAGCTGTTTTTT
V gene: TRBV6-2/TRBV6-3; clone size: -; D gene: -; J gene: TRBJ1-1; CDR3 protein: CASSDQGAWTEAFF; CDR3 DNA: TGTGCCAGCAGTGATCAAGGGGCTTGGACTGAAGCTTTCTTT
V gene: TRBV5-5; clone size: -; D gene: TRBD2; J gene: TRBJ2-2; CDR3 protein: CASSPRGADTGELFF; CDR3 DNA: TGTGCCAGCAGCCCGCGGGGGGCGGACACCGGGGAGCTGTTTTTT
V gene: TRBV13; clone size: -; D gene: -; J gene: TRBJ2-1; CDR3 protein: CASNSQVSKNEQFF; CDR3 DNA: TGTGCCAGCAACTCCCAGGTCTCGAAGAATGAGCAGTTCTTC
V gene: TRBV6-4; clone size: once; D gene: -; J gene: TRBJ1-3; CDR3 protein: CASSDRFRSGNTIYF; CDR3 DNA: TGTGCCAGCAGTGATAGGTTCCGCTCTGGAAACACCATATATTTT
V gene: TRBV5-5; clone size: once; D gene: -; J gene: TRBJ2-1; CDR3 protein: CASSLESSGYNEQFF; CDR3 DNA: TGTGCCAGCAGCTTAGAATCCAGCGGATACAATGAGCAGTTCTTC
V gene: TRBV3-1/TRBV3-2; clone size: -; D gene: -; J gene: TRBJ1-3; CDR3 protein: CASSPTRTGNTIYF; CDR3 DNA: TGTGCCAGCAGCCCCACGAGGACTGGAAACACCATATATTTT
V gene: TRBV15; clone size: -; D gene: TRBD2; J gene: TRBJ2-5; CDR3 protein: CATSREVGGASVLETQYF; CDR3 DNA: TGTGCCACCAGCAGAGAGGTCGGGGGGGCCTCGGTTTTGGAGACCCAGTACTTC
V gene: TRBV7-9; clone size: few; D gene: -; J gene: TRBJ1-2; CDR3 protein: CASSLRAGTYGYTF; CDR3 DNA: TGTGCCAGCAGCTTAAGGGCAGGTACCTATGGCTACACCTTC
V gene: TRBV2; clone size: -; D gene: -; J gene: TRBJ2-3; CDR3 protein: CASHKGGGGQYF; CDR3 DNA: TGTGCCAGCCACAAAGGGGGCGGGGGGCAGTATTTT
V gene: TRBV19; clone size: -; D gene: -; J gene: TRBJ2-5; CDR3 protein: CASAREFQETQYF; CDR3 DNA: TGTGCCAGTGCCCGGGAGTTCCAAGAGACCCAGTACTTC
V gene: TRBV18; clone size: -; D gene: TRBD1; J gene: TRBJ2-6; CDR3 protein: CASSPSTGGGSGANVLTF; CDR3 DNA: TGTGCCAGCTCACCTTCGACAGGGGGCGGATCCGGGGCCAACGTCCTGACTTTC
V gene: TRBV3-1/TRBV3-2; clone size: -; D gene: TRBD2; J gene: TRBJ2-3; CDR3 protein: CASSQEVGRTLAGSATQYF; CDR3 DNA: TGTGCCAGCAGCCAAGAAGTAGGACGGACACTAGCGGGGTCAGCCACGCAGTATTTT
V gene: TRBV19; clone size: -; D gene: TRBD1; J gene: TRBJ1-5; CDR3 protein: CASSIQGANQPQHF; CDR3 DNA: TGTGCCAGTAGTATCCAGGGGGCGAATCAGCCCCAGCATTTT
V gene: TRBV12-3/TRBV12-4; clone size: few; D gene: -; J gene: TRBJ1-2; CDR3 protein: CASSVDQSWGYTF; CDR3 DNA: TGTGCCAGCAGTGTTGACCAGTCGTGGGGCTACACCTTC
V gene: TRBV7-2; clone size: -; D gene: -; J gene: TRBJ2-5; CDR3 protein: CASRQDSQETQYF; CDR3 DNA: TGTGCCAGCAGGCAAGACAGCCAAGAGACCCAGTACTTC
V gene: TRBV7-8; clone size: -; D gene: -; J gene: TRBJ2-1; CDR3 protein: CASSLDWLGGNEQFF; CDR3 DNA: TGTGCCAGCAGCTTAGATTGGCTGGGGGGCAATGAGCAGTTCTTC
V gene: TRBV27; clone size: once; D gene: TRBD2; J gene: TRBJ2-3; CDR3 protein: CASSFWRGGGDTQYF; CDR3 DNA: TGTGCCAGCAGTTTCTGGCGGGGGGGCGGTGATACGCAGTATTTT
V gene: TRBV12-3/TRBV12-4; clone size: -; D gene: -; J gene: TRBJ1-6; CDR3 protein: CASSRDPGAPLHF; CDR3 DNA: TGTGCCAGCAGCCGGGACCCCGGGGCACCCCTCCACTTT
V gene: TRBV4-2; clone size: -; D gene: -; J gene: TRBJ2-5; CDR3 protein: CASSRDTQETQYF; CDR3 DNA: TGTGCCAGCAGCCGGGACACTCAAGAGACCCAGTACTTC
V gene: TRBV18; clone size: -; D gene: TRBD1; J gene: TRBJ2-5; CDR3 protein: CASSPLTGGKETQYF; CDR3 DNA: TGTGCCAGCTCTCCTCTGACAGGGGGGAAGGAGACCCAGTACTTC
V gene: TRBV7-3; clone size: once; D gene: TRBD2; J gene: TRBJ2-3; CDR3 protein: CASRPGLNTDTQYF; CDR3 DNA: TGTGCCAGCAGGCCGGGACTAAACACAGATACGCAGTATTTT
V gene: TRBV24-1; clone size: -; D gene: TRBD1; J gene: TRBJ2-1; CDR3 protein: CATSDPGQGFYNEQFF; CDR3 DNA: TGTGCCACCAGTGATCCGGGACAGGGTTTCTACAATGAGCAGTTCTTC
V gene: TRBV18; clone size: -; D gene: TRBD2; J gene: TRBJ2-5; CDR3 protein: CASSRSGGGQETQYF; CDR3 DNA: TGTGCCAGCTCACGATCAGGCGGGGGGCAAGAGACCCAGTACTTC
V gene: TRBV5-8; clone size: once; D gene: TRBD2; J gene: TRBJ2-3; CDR3 protein: CASSPGLAGPLWDTQYF; CDR3 DNA: TGTGCCAGCAGCCCCGGACTAGCGGGGCCTTTATGGGATACGCAGTATTTT
V gene: TRBV5-5; clone size: -; D gene: -; J gene: TRBJ1-5; CDR3 protein: CASSLGGQGRGGNQPQHF; CDR3 DNA: TGTGCCAGCAGCTTGGGGGGACAAGGTCGGGGCGGCAATCAGCCCCAGCATTTT
V gene: TRBV3-1/TRBV3-2; clone size: -; D gene: TRBD1; J gene: TRBJ2-2; CDR3 protein: CASSQAGGITGELFF; CDR3 DNA: TGTGCCAGCAGCCAAGCAGGGGGAATAACCGGGGAGCTGTTTTTT
V gene: TRBV7-2; clone size: -; D gene: TRBD1; J gene: TRBJ1-2; CDR3 protein: CASTPTGGGGYTF; CDR3 DNA: TGTGCCAGCACCCCGACAGGGGGTGGAGGCTACACCTTC
V gene: TRBV18; clone size: few; D gene: TRBD1; J gene: TRBJ1-6; CDR3 protein: CASSPQGAGYNSPLHF; CDR3 DNA: TGTGCCAGCTCACCACAGGGGGCAGGATATAATTCACCCCTCCACTTT
V gene: TRBV5-6; clone size: -; D gene: TRBD2; J gene: TRBJ2-2; CDR3 protein: CASSYSGGANTGELFF; CDR3 DNA: TGTGCCAGCAGCTATAGCGGGGGGGCGAACACCGGGGAGCTGTTTTTT
V gene: TRBV2; clone size: -; D gene: -; J gene: TRBJ2-3; CDR3 protein: CASTLEAGHNTDTQYF; CDR3 DNA: TGTGCCAGCACCCTCGAGGCGGGACACAACACAGATACGCAGTATTTT
V gene: TRBV18; clone size: once; D gene: -; J gene: TRBJ1-5; CDR3 protein: CASSMGRPSNQPQHF; CDR3 DNA: TGTGCCAGCTCAATGGGGCGGCCTAGCAATCAGCCCCAGCATTTT
V gene: TRBV3-1/TRBV3-2; clone size: -; D gene: TRBD1; J gene: TRBJ1-2; CDR3 protein: CASTPGGNRGYTF; CDR3 DNA: TGTGCCAGCACCCCAGGGGGAAATCGGGGCTACACCTTC
V gene: TRBV19; clone size: -; D gene: TRBD1; J gene: TRBJ1-2; CDR3 protein: CASSTGGANYGYTF; CDR3 DNA: TGTGCCAGTAGTACAGGGGGCGCGAACTATGGCTACACCTTC
V gene: TRBV4-2; clone size: few; D gene: -; J gene: TRBJ1-3; CDR3 protein: CASSQDSPMSGNTIYF; CDR3 DNA: TGTGCCAGCAGCCAAGATAGTCCCATGTCTGGAAACACCATATATTTT
V gene: TRBV6-5; clone size: -; D gene: -; J gene: TRBJ1-6; CDR3 protein: CASSRQGALNSPLHF; CDR3 DNA: TGTGCCAGCAGTCGGCAGGGAGCTCTTAATTCACCCCTCCACTTT
V gene: TRBV2; clone size: -; D gene: -; J gene: TRBJ1-2; CDR3 protein: CASIEGYNGYTF; CDR3 DNA: TGTGCCAGCATCGAGGGGTACAATGGCTACACCTTC
V gene: TRBV19; clone size: -; D gene: -; J gene: TRBJ1-2; CDR3 protein: CASSIEAGDYGYTF; CDR3 DNA: TGTGCCAGTAGTATAGAGGCAGGGGACTATGGCTACACCTTC